This T cell receptor (beta chain) was sequenced for a study of cytomegalovirus exposure and HLA in healthy donors. Study results and limitations: Roughly even sequencing depth across donors was the assumption behind the presence/absence analyses. TRBV6-2, TRBV6-3 and some other V segments were unresolvable in 87-base-pair reads.

Comment on this clone: The antigen is not known.

Primers: 60 Vbeta forward and 13 Jbeta reverse. In the original analysis: A follow-up analysis tallied about 88 million unique TCR beta chains, approximately 10 million shared. TCRdb keeps only in-frame clones here, not all; method: immunoSEQ multiplex PCR. The DNA gave D and trimming, while V, J and clone size come from that table. The table has over 150,000 clones, around four fifths seen once. V lost 2 bases to trimming and J lost 4 bases, with 17 bases between them. Germline-derived CDR1 and CDR2 are MDHEN and SYDVKM. There are 17 residues in the CDR3. The receptor's source is an older woman in good health and CMV-seropositive. The material sequenced was PBMCs. The chain couples TRBV28 to TRBJ2-2; possibly TRBD2 for D (7 bases). The chain's CDR3 is CASSLPVGRGRTGELFF. The CDR3, as DNA: TGTGCCAGCAGTTTACCCGTAGGGCGGGGGCGCACCGGGGAGCTGTTTTTT.